Below are 17 T cell receptor beta chains sequenced from a single sample in a study of T cells after yellow fever vaccination. MiXCR, run by TCRdb on the 5' RACE reads, gives a single entry per CDR3 protein. The sample carries roughly 500,000 distinct CDR3 sequences, roughly a fifth recorded once. The input for sequencing was PBMCs, taken 15 days after the yellow fever booster vaccination. These receptors all stem from a man aged 25 to 40 who received the YFV17D yellow fever vaccine.

This clonotype was counted ten times or more. This chain uses TRBV7-9 with TRBJ2-1; TRBD2 matches at 11 bases. CDR1 is SEHNR and CDR2 is FQNEAQ in the germline V gene (reference sequence). The CDR3 runs 17 residues. V was pared by 5 bases and J by 0 bases, with 6 bases of the junction left unmatched. The CDR3 reads CASSPIGTSGSYNEQFF. The CDR3 coding sequence is TGTGCCAGCAGCCCCATTGGGACTAGCGGCTCCTACAATGAGCAGTTCTTC.

This clonotype has more than one count but fewer than ten. The chain has TRBV29-1 and TRBJ2-6, with 7 bases that match TRBD2. The CDR3 is 16 residues long. V shed 4 bases and J 0 bases; nucleotides not matched to a gene: 6. Germline CDR1 reads SQVTM; CDR2 reads ANQGSEA. CDR3 loop: CSVGLADSSGANVLTF. The CDR3 bases are TGCAGCGTTGGCCTAGCGGATAGCTCTGGGGCCAACGTCCTGACTTTC.

The rearrangement joins TRBV27 to TRBJ2-2; no reliable D call. The CDR3 spans 14 residues. The germline V gene encodes CDR1 MNHEY and CDR2 SMNVEV (reference sequence). V shed 1 base and J shed 6 bases, with 9 bases lying between them. CDR3 loop: CASSLYPSAGELFF. CDR3 bases: TGTGCCAGCAGTTTATACCCCTCGGCCGGGGAGCTGTTTTTT.

This clonotype was detected only a few times. V and J are TRBV7-9 and TRBJ2-2; D might be TRBD1 (5 bases). CDR1 is SEHNR, CDR2 FQNEAQ, per germline (reference sequence). The ends were cut back, 0 bases at V and 7 bases at J, with 18 bases in the middle. This CDR3 spans 17 amino acids. CDR3 sequence reads: CASSLANLRQIDGELFF. CDR3 bases: TGTGCCAGCAGCTTAGCCAACCTTCGACAGATCGACGGGGAGCTGTTTTTT.

The rearrangement joins TRBV7-2 to TRBJ2-1; no clear D gene. The germline CDR1 and CDR2 sequences are SGHTA and FQGNSA. The CDR3 length is 15 residues. The V end lost 4 bases, the J end lost 8 bases, and 18 bases lay between the germline ends. CDR3 coding DNA: TGTGCCAGCAGCTCCACCCCACATTCCAGTTATGAGCAGTTCTTC. Protein product: CASSSTPHSSYEQFF.

The V gene is TRBV19, the J gene TRBJ2-1; D is undetermined. This CDR3 has 11 residues. V lost 6 bases and J 8 bases, leaving 8 bases between the germline ends. Germline loops: CDR1 LNHDA, CDR2 SQIVND (reference sequence). The CDR3 is CASSVYHEQFF. The CDR3 DNA follows: TGTGCCAGTAGCGTCTATCATGAGCAGTTCTTC.

This clonotype has more than one count but fewer than ten. This sequence joins TRBV21-1 and TRBJ2-1; TRBD1, as called in the table, went unchecked against the DNA. TRBV21-1 is flagged as a pseudogene. This CDR3 contains 17 residues. CDR3 DNA: TGTGCCAGCAGCAAACCTAAGCCCGCCCCGTCTCACGATGAGCAGTTCTTC. Amino acid sequence: CASSKPKPAPSHDEQFF.

The genes are TRBV24-1 and TRBJ2-3, with D unclear. Trimming removed 9 bases from V and 7 bases from J, with 10 bases in between. Germline V gene lookup returns CDR1 KGHDR and CDR2 SFDVKD. The CDR3 is 11 residues long. This chain's CDR3 is CATGDINTQYF. CDR3 sequence (DNA): TGTGCCACCGGAGACATTAATACGCAGTATTTT.

This clonotype has only a few counts. The chain carries TRBV10-3 and TRBJ1-4, with TRBD1 matching over 9 bases. This CDR3 has 14 amino acids. V trimming: 4 bases; J trimming: 8 bases; junction bases outside the gene matches: 5. Germline V gene lookup returns CDR1 ENHRY and CDR2 SYGVKD. The CDR3 protein is CAISAGTGSEKLFF. The CDR3 coding sequence is TGTGCCATCAGTGCCGGGACAGGGTCCGAAAAACTGTTTTTT.

The chain carries TRBV2 and TRBJ2-6; perhaps TRBD1 as D (5 bases). The V gene lost 7 bases and the J gene lost 0 bases, with 13 bases spanning the gap. The CDR3 loop spans 16 amino acids. CDR1 SNHLY and CDR2 FYNNEI come from the germline V gene. The CDR3 coding sequence is TGTGCCAGCACCGAACTCAGGGTCTCTGGGGCCAACGTCCTGACTTTC. It encodes CASTELRVSGANVLTF.

V gene TRBV7-9 combines with J gene TRBJ1-2; 8 bases agree with TRBD1. CDR3 length equals 14 residues. V lost 4 bases and J lost 7; bases outside the gene matches: 8. Germline loops: CDR1 SEHNR, CDR2 FQNEAQ (reference sequence). In DNA form, the CDR3 reads TGTGCCAGCAGCTCTCAGGACAGGGCGGGTGGCTACACCTTC. Its translation: CASSSQDRAGGYTF.

This clonotype has only one observation. This chain links TRBV20-1 with TRBJ2-3, with D tentatively TRBD1 (8 bases). Trimming pared 4 bases from V and 5 bases from J, leaving 16 bases between. Per the germline V gene, CDR1 is DFQATT and CDR2 is SNEGSKA (reference sequence). CDR3 size: 14 residues. The CDR3 region is CSANTGGQGDTQYF. In DNA form, the CDR3 reads TGCAGTGCTAACACGGGAGGACAGGGAGATACGCAGTATTTT.

Only a few counts were recorded for this clonotype. The chain links TRBV29-1 to TRBJ1-1, with a possible D match to TRBD1 (6 bases). The CDR3 is 12 residues long. The V and J ends lost 6 bases and 7 bases respectively, with 15 bases between them. Germline loops: CDR1 SQVTM, CDR2 ANQGSEA. The CDR3 spells CSVETGSDEAFF. The CDR3 bases are TGCAGCGTGGAGACAGGATCGGATGAAGCTTTCTTT.

The rearrangement links TRBV6-2 or TRBV6-3 to TRBJ2-3, with 7 positions matching TRBD2. CDR3 length: 16 residues. The V gene's germline CDR1 is MNHEY and CDR2 SVGEGT. J was trimmed by 2 bases and V by 5 bases; bases with no gene match: 10. CDR3 sequence: CASSAPGLTLTDTQYF. The CDR3 DNA is TGTGCCAGCAGTGCCCCGGGACTAACCCTCACAGATACGCAGTATTTT.

This clonotype was detected only a few times. The V gene is TRBV4-2, the J gene TRBJ2-5, with a possible D match to TRBD1 (7 bases). Germline CDR1 reads LGHNA; CDR2 reads YNFKEQ. Trimming pared 2 bases from V and 5 bases from J, leaving 15 bases between. CDR3 length: 15 residues. Here the CDR3 reads CASSQLTGAGETQYF. Here the CDR3 DNA reads TGTGCCAGCAGCCAACTAACAGGGGCGGGGGAGACCCAGTACTTC.

This clonotype was seen more than once but under ten times. The V call is TRBV5-1, the J call TRBJ2-7; TRBD1 matches at 7 bases. CDR1 is SGHRS and CDR2 is YFSETQ in the germline V gene. There are 15 residues in the CDR3. V gave up 2 bases and J gave up 5 bases; unmatched junction bases: 10. As DNA, the CDR3 is TGCGCCAGCAGCTTTGGCCGGGGACAGTCCGACGAGCAGTACTTC. Encoded protein: CASSFGRGQSDEQYF.

This clonotype was seen a handful of times. The chain employs TRBV20-1 and TRBJ2-1; 7 bases line up with TRBD2. The CDR3 has 12 amino acids. Trimming cost V 1 base and J 12 bases; bases outside gene matches: 6. Germline CDR1 reads DFQATT; CDR2 reads SNEGSKA (reference sequence). The CDR3 here is CSARGSGLAQFF. Written as DNA, the CDR3 is TGCAGTGCTAGAGGTAGCGGGCTCGCGCAGTTCTTC.